These 28 T cell receptor beta chains came from one sample sequenced in a study of type 1 and type 2 diabetes patients. Genomic DNA was the PCR template. Multiplex PCR with 30 forward and 13 reverse primers amplified the TCR beta CDR3. TCRdb independently ran MiXCR on the multiplex PCR reads; one entry per CDR3 protein. Of around 300,000 distinct CDR3 sequences listed, 47% were seen once; the top ten hold about an eighth. Sequencing input: peripheral blood mononuclear cells (PBMCs). Every receptor here comes from a man aged 18 to 30 with type 2 diabetes.

The chain combines TRBV13 with TRBJ2-2; D remains unclear. CDR1 PRHDT and CDR2 FYEKMQ come from the germline V gene (reference sequence). CDR3 length: 14 amino acids. Deletions cut 5 bases from V and 6 bases from J, with 13 bases between. Here the CDR3 DNA reads TGTGCCAGCAGCCTTTTAGTTGTGGCCGGGGAGCTGTTTTTT. Translating it yields CASSLLVVAGELFF.

This clonotype was picked up many times. The chain couples TRBV15 to TRBJ2-2; no reliable D call. Trimming removed 6 bases at V and 5 bases at J, with 7 bases between. The germline gives CDR1 LNHNV, CDR2 YYDKDF (reference sequence). The CDR3 spans 12 residues. CDR3 amino acids: CATRTTTGELFF. DNA for the CDR3: TGTGCCACCAGGACCACGACCGGGGAGCTGTTTTTT.

This clonotype was seen a handful of times. The rearrangement joins TRBV25-1 to TRBJ2-1, with D hard to call. Germline values: CDR1 MGHDK, CDR2 SYGVNS. CDR3 size: 11 residues. V was pared by 8 bases and J by 8 bases, with 10 bases between. CDR3 protein: CASHSGYEQFF. CDR3 nucleotide sequence: TGTGCCAGCCATAGTGGGTATGAGCAGTTCTTC.

The rearrangement joins TRBV10-1 to TRBJ2-1, with a possible D match to TRBD1 (6 bases). Germline-derived CDR1 and CDR2 are WNHNN and SYGVQD (reference sequence). This CDR3 contains 14 residues. The V end lost 0 bases, the J end lost 5 bases, and 8 bases lay between the germline ends. This CDR3 reads CASSESTGNNEQFF. CDR3 coding DNA: TGCGCCAGCAGTGAGTCTACAGGGAACAATGAGCAGTTCTTC.

The chain combines TRBV19 with TRBJ1-1; weak D call: TRBD1 (6 bases). CDR3 length: 14 residues. V gave up 3 bases and J gave up 1 base, with 9 bases separating them. CDR1 and CDR2 (germline): LNHDA, SQIVND (reference sequence). CDR3 sequence reads: CASSMGGWNTEAFF. The CDR3, as DNA: TGTGCCAGTAGTATGGGGGGCTGGAACACTGAAGCTTTCTTT.

This chain joins TRBV2 and TRBJ1-1; D perhaps matches TRBD1 (6 bases). This CDR3 is 13 amino acids long. With 8 bases removed from V and 6 bases from J, the gap between germline ends came to 16 bases. Germline values: CDR1 SNHLY, CDR2 FYNNEI. DNA of the CDR3: TGTGCCAGCCAACTTCAGGGGTACGCTGAAGCTTTCTTT. This gives the protein CASQLQGYAEAFF. Based on the CDR3 plus reference TRBV2 and TRBJ1-1, the full variable domain is EPEVTQTPSHQVTQMGQEVILRCVPISNHLYFYWYRQILGQKVEFLVSFYNNEISEKSEIFDDQFSVERPDGSNFTLKIRSTKLEDSAMYFCASQLQGYAEAFFGQGTRLTVV.

The chain uses TRBV6-1 and TRBJ2-7, with 10 bases identical to TRBD2. CDR3 length equals 15 residues. Germline CDR1 MNHNS, CDR2 SASEGT. The trim removed 7 bases at V and 4 bases at J, leaving 10 bases unmatched. The CDR3 region has the DNA TGTGCCAGCACGAGCCTAGCGGGAGTAGGGTACGAGCAGTACTTC. It yields the protein CASTSLAGVGYEQYF.

V is TRBV20-1 and J is TRBJ1-5; D call uncertain. The CDR3 extends over 13 amino acids. The V gene lost 6 bases and the J gene lost 0 bases, with 9 bases spanning the gap. The germline V gene has CDR1 DFQATT and CDR2 SNEGSKA (reference sequence). Written as DNA, the CDR3 is TGCAGTGCAATTAGGGATAGCAATCAGCCCCAGCATTTT. It encodes CSAIRDSNQPQHF.

This clonotype was detected a few times. The chain couples TRBV20-1 to TRBJ2-7; 14 bases line up with TRBD2. CDR1 is DFQATT, CDR2 SNEGSKA, per germline (reference sequence). J lost 9 bases, V lost 5 bases, and 15 bases had no gene match. The CDR3 totals 16 residues. The CDR3 reads CSAPRLAGGIQASQYF. The CDR3 bases are TGCAGTGCTCCCAGACTAGCGGGGGGGATCCAGGCGTCGCAGTACTTC.

This clonotype was counted between two and nine times. The gene calls are TRBV6-6 and TRBJ1-5; D possibly corresponds to TRBD1 (6 bases). Germline CDR1 MNHNY, CDR2 SVGAGI (reference sequence). CDR3 length: 14 residues. V was clipped by 7 bases and J by 5 bases, with 15 bases between them. The CDR3 DNA reads as TGTGCCAGCACCCACGGGGCAGGGGATCAGCCCCAGCATTTT. Amino acid sequence: CASTHGAGDQPQHF.

CDR3 amino acids: CASSSLAGPYNEQFF. DNA of the CDR3: TGTGCCAGCAGCTCACTAGCGGGGCCCTACAATGAGCAGTTCTTC. The chain has TRBV7-9 and TRBJ2-1; 10 bases line up with TRBD2. V lost 4 bases to trimming and J lost 2 bases; unmatched junction nucleotides: 2. Germline loops: CDR1 SEHNR, CDR2 FQNEAQ (reference sequence). The CDR3 loop spans 15 amino acids. The variable domain in full, with the rest retrieved from reference TRBV7-9 and TRBJ2-1, is DTGVSQNPRHKITKRGQNVTFRCDPISEHNRLYWYRQTLGQGPEFLTYFQNEAQLEKSRLLSDRFSAERPKGSFSTLEIQRTEQGDSAMYLCASSSLAGPYNEQFFGPGTRLTVL.

The chain couples TRBV2 to TRBJ2-6, with 8 positions matching TRBD1. Germline CDR1 is SNHLY and CDR2 is FYNNEI. The CDR3 spans 18 residues. V dropped 6 bases and J dropped 0; count of bases not matched to a gene: 10. CDR3 sequence: CASRAPGQVSSGANVLTF. CDR3 DNA: TGTGCCAGCAGGGCGCCGGGACAGGTAAGCTCTGGGGCCAACGTCCTGACTTTC. Together with reference TRBV2 and TRBJ2-6, the CDR3 gives the full variable domain: EPEVTQTPSHQVTQMGQEVILRCVPISNHLYFYWYRQILGQKVEFLVSFYNNEISEKSEIFDDQFSVERPDGSNFTLKIRSTKLEDSAMYFCASRAPGQVSSGANVLTFGAGSRLTVL.

The chain employs TRBV14 and TRBJ1-1; no reliable D call. The J call could be wrong; TRBJ2-7 is a better fit for the DNA end. The length of the CDR3 is 12 residues. Germline lookup yields CDR1 SGHDN and CDR2 FVKESK. The DNA for the CDR3 is TGTGCCAGCAGCCTTTCACCTCGCGGGCAGTACTTC. It specifies CASSLSPRGQYF.

This clonotype has just a few counts. This sequence joins TRBV20-1 and TRBJ1-2; the match to TRBD1 covers 7 bases. The germline CDR1 and CDR2 sequences are DFQATT and SNEGSKA (reference sequence). The V gene end was trimmed by 6 bases and the J gene end by 6 bases; junction bases not matched to a gene: 16. The CDR3 length is 15 residues. CDR3 in amino acids: CSARRDSSRGDGYTF. CDR3 nucleotides: TGCAGTGCGAGAAGGGACAGCTCTAGAGGGGATGGCTACACCTTC.

This clonotype was recorded a few times. This chain uses TRBV28 with TRBJ2-5, with TRBD2 as a possible D gene (6 bases). From germline, CDR1 is MDHEN and CDR2 SYDVKM. This CDR3 comprises 14 residues. V was clipped by 4 bases and J by 2 bases, with 11 bases between them. CDR3 amino acids: CASSSAGSQETQYF. CDR3 coding DNA: TGTGCCAGCAGTTCAGCCGGGAGTCAAGAGACCCAGTACTTC.

On this clonotype itself: The conserved final phenylalanine or tryptophan is absent from the CDR3, which likely points to a read error. V gene TRBV7-3 combines with J gene TRBJ1-5; 10 bases map to TRBD1. Germline CDR1 is SGHTA and CDR2 is FQGTGA. V trimming: 9 bases; J trimming: 5 bases; junction bases outside the gene matches: 13. The CDR3 is 16 residues long. The CDR3 is CASRGGQGLYDQPQHL. CDR3 in DNA: TGTGCCAGTAGGGGGGGACAGGGGCTATACGATCAGCCCCAGCATCTT.

J is TRBJ2-5 and V is TRBV10-1, with 9 bases identical to TRBD1. J gave up 5 bases and V 6 bases, and 10 bases lay outside the gene matches. The CDR3 spans 15 residues. Germline V gene data show CDR1 as WNHNN and CDR2 as SYGVQD (reference sequence). The CDR3 DNA sequence: TGCGCCAGCAGCGCCGGGACAGGGCTGGAGGAGACCCAGTACTTC. Amino acid sequence: CASSAGTGLEETQYF.

There are a few counts of this clonotype. V is TRBV5-1 and J is TRBJ1-4; unclear D gene. Per the germline V gene, CDR1 is SGHRS and CDR2 is YFSETQ. V lost 0 bases and J lost 6, with 6 bases in between. The length of the CDR3 is 13 residues. CDR3 DNA: TGCGCCAGCAGCTTGGTGGTGGATGAAAAACTGTTTTTT. Translated: CASSLVVDEKLFF.

The chain joins TRBV27 to TRBJ2-2; D ambiguous. V lost 0 bases, J lost 3 bases, and 8 bases lay in between. This CDR3 has 15 residues. Germline values: CDR1 MNHEY, CDR2 SMNVEV (reference sequence). The CDR3 protein is CASSLSIEHTGELFF. In nucleotides, the CDR3 is TGTGCCAGCAGTTTATCGATCGAGCACACCGGGGAGCTGTTTTTT.

The V gene is TRBV6-6, the J gene TRBJ1-1; D remains unclear. Trimming pared 6 bases from V and 13 bases from J, leaving 21 bases between. Germline assignment: CDR1 MNHNY and CDR2 SVGAGI (reference sequence). This CDR3 spans 13 amino acids. The CDR3 sequence: CASSLLWPPELFF. The CDR3 DNA sequence: TGTGCCAGCAGCCTCCTATGGCCCCCGGAGCTTTTCTTT.

V is TRBV9 and J is TRBJ2-2; D is unresolved. CDR1 is SGDLS, CDR2 YYNGEE, per germline. The CDR3 contains 12 residues. V was pared by 6 bases and J by 4 bases, with 7 bases between. Written as DNA, the CDR3 is TGTGCCAGCAAGGGTTCCACCGGGGAGCTGTTTTTT. Its translation: CASKGSTGELFF.

The rearrangement joins TRBV7-2 to TRBJ1-2; D is unclear. Germline V gene sequence: CDR1 SGHTA, CDR2 FQGNSA. The CDR3 length is 13 residues. V lost 5 bases to trimming and J lost 8 bases, with 15 bases between them. CDR3 sequence: CASSQTGVLGYTF. As DNA, the CDR3 is TGTGCCAGCAGCCAAACCGGTGTATTGGGCTACACCTTC.

This chain links TRBV28 with TRBJ2-1, with D tentatively TRBD1 (6 bases). Germline V gives CDR1 MDHEN, CDR2 SYDVKM. The CDR3 is made up of 14 amino acids. The germline V and J ends were trimmed by 5 bases and 10 bases, with 18 bases remaining between them. The CDR3 here is CASSLHRVAPEQFF. DNA for the CDR3: TGTGCCAGCAGTCTTCACAGGGTAGCGCCCGAGCAGTTCTTC.

CDR3 sequence reads: CASRRQTSRYNEQFF. DNA for the CDR3: TGTGCCAGCAGACGGCAGACTAGCAGGTACAATGAGCAGTTCTTC. The chain couples TRBV24-1 to TRBJ2-1; 7 nucleotides line up with TRBD2. Looked up from germline, CDR1 is KGHDR and CDR2 is SFDVKD. Trimming took 11 bases from V and 4 from J; bases not matched to a gene: 13. CDR3 length equals 15 residues.

The J gene is TRBJ2-7, the V gene TRBV6-5, with 7 bases aligning to TRBD1. The CDR3 is 14 amino acids. Unmatched junction bases numbered 3, after V lost 4 bases and J lost 0 bases. Per germline, CDR1 MNHEY and CDR2 SVGAGI. CDR3 DNA sequence: TGTGCCAGCAGTTTCCGGGACAGCTCCTACGAGCAGTACTTC. This sequence encodes CASSFRDSSYEQYF.

This clonotype has a handful of counts. The V gene is TRBV7-8, the J gene TRBJ1-4; D perhaps matches TRBD1 (6 bases). Deletions cut 3 bases from V and 5 bases from J, with 10 bases between. This CDR3 comprises 14 residues. Germline V gene sequence: CDR1 SGHVS, CDR2 FQNEAQ. CDR3 region: CASSFAGVNEKLFF. CDR3 DNA sequence: TGTGCCAGCAGCTTTGCAGGGGTAAATGAAAAACTGTTTTTT.

The CDR3: CASSSTRTGDEQYF. The DNA of the CDR3 is TGTGCCAGCAGCTCCACCCGGACAGGGGACGAGCAGTACTTC. The V gene is TRBV7-2, the J gene TRBJ2-7, with 9 bases lining up with TRBD1. CDR1 and CDR2 from the germline V gene are SGHTA and FQGNSA. The junction had 6 bases not matched to a gene; V was cut back by 4 bases and J by 5 bases. This CDR3 contains 14 residues.

V gene TRBV6-4 combines with J gene TRBJ1-6; D ambiguous. The germline V gene encodes CDR1 MRHNA and CDR2 SNTAGT. CDR3 length equals 15 residues. V was clipped by 5 bases and J by 8 bases, with 16 bases between them. The CDR3 DNA reads as TGTGCCAGCAGTTTCTCCGGGATTCGCGATTCACCCCTCCACTTT. It codes for CASSFSGIRDSPLHF.